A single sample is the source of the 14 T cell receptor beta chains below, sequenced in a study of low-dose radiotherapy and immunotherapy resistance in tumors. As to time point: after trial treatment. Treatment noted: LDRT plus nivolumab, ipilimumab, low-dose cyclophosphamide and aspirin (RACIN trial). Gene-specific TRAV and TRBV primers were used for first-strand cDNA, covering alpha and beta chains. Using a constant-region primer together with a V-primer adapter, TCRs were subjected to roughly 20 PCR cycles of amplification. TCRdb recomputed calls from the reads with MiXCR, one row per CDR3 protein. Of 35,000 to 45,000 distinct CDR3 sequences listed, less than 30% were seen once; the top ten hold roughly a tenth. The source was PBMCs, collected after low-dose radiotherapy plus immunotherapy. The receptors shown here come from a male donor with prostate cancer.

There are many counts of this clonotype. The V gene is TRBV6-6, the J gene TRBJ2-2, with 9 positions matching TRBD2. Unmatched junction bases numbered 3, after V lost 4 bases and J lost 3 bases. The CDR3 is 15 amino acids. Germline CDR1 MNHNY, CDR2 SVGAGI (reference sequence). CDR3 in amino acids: CASSLTSGYTGELFF. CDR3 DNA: TGTGCCAGCAGTTTAACTAGCGGGTACACCGGGGAGCTGTTTTTT.

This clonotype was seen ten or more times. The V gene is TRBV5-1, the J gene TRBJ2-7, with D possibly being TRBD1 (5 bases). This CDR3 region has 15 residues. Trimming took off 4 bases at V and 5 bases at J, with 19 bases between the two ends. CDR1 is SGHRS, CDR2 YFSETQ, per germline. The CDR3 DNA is TGCGCCAGCAGCCCGAGCTTTGGGGCCCGGGACGAGCAGTACTTC. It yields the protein CASSPSFGARDEQYF.

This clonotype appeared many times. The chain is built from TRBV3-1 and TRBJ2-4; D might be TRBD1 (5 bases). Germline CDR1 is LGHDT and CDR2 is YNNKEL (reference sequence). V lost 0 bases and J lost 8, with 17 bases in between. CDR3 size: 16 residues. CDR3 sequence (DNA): TGTGCCAGCAGCCAAGATACGTACACCCGCAGGGACATTCAGTACTTC. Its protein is CASSQDTYTRRDIQYF.

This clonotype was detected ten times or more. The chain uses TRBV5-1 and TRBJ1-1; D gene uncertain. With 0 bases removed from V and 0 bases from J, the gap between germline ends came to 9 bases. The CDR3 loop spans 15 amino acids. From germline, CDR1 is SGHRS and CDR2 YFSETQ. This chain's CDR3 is CASSLAGLLNTEAFF. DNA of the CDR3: TGCGCCAGCAGCTTGGCCGGGCTTCTGAACACTGAAGCTTTCTTT.

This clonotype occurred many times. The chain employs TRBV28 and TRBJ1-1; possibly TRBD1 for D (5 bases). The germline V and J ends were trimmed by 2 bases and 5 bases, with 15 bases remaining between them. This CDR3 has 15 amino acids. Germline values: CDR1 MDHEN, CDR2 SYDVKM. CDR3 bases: TGTGCCAGCAGTTTAACAGGCCGAGTGGAAACTGAAGCTTTCTTT. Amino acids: CASSLTGRVETEAFF. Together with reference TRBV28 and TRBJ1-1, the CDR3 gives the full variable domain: DVKVTQSSRYLVKRTGEKVFLECVQDMDHENMFWYRQDPGLGLRLIYFSYDVKMKEKGDIPEGYSVSREKKERFSLILESASTNQTSMYLCASSLTGRVETEAFFGQGTRLTVV.

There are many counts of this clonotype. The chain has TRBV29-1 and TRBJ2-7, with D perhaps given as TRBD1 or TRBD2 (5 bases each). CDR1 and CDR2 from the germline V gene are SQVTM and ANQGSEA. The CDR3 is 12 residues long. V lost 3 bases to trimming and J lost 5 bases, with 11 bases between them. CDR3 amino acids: CSVEKGTHEQYF. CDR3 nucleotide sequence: TGCAGCGTTGAGAAGGGGACCCACGAGCAGTACTTC.

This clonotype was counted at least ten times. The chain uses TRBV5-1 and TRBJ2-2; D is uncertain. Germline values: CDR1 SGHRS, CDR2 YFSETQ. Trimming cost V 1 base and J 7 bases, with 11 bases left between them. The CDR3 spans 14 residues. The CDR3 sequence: CASSLNGENGELFF. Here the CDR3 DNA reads TGCGCCAGCAGCTTGAACGGCGAGAACGGGGAGCTGTTTTTT.

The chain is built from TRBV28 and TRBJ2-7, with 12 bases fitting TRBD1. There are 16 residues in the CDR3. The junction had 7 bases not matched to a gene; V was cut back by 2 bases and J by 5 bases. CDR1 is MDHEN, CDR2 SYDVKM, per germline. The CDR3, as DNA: TGTGCCAGCAGTTTACCCGGGACAGGGGGCTTCCACGAGCAGTACTTC. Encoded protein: CASSLPGTGGFHEQYF.

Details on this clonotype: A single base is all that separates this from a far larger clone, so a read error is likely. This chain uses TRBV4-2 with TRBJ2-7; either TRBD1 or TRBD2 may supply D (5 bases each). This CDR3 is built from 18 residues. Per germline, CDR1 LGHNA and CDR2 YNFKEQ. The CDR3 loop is CDSSLAGRASRSVYEQYF. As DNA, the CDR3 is TGTGACAGCAGCTTGGCGGGCAGGGCGTCCCGCTCAGTCTACGAGCAGTACTTC.

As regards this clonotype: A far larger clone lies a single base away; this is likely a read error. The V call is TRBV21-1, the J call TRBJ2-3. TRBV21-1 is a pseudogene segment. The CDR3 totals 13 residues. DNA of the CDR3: TGTGCCAGCCGCCTACCCGGCACAGATACGCAGTATTTT. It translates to CASRLPGTDTQYF.

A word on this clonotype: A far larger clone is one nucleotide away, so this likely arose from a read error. Here the CDR3 reads CASSLGDSSANEQYF. CDR3 nucleotide sequence: TGTGCCAGCAGCTTAGGGGACTCCAGCGCGAATGAGCAGTACTTC. J is TRBJ2-5 and V is TRBV11-2; D may be TRBD2 (6 bases). This CDR3 has 15 residues. Germline CDR1 SGHAT, CDR2 FQNNGV. V was cut by 1 base and J by 11 bases, with 20 bases left in between.

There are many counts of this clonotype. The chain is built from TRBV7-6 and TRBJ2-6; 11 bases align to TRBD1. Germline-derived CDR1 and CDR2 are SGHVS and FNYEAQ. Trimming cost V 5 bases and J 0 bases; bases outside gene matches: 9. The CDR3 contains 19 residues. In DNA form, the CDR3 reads TGTGCCAGCAGCGGGACAGGGGGACCGGTTTCCTCTGGGGCCAACGTCCTGACTTTC. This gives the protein CASSGTGGPVSSGANVLTF.

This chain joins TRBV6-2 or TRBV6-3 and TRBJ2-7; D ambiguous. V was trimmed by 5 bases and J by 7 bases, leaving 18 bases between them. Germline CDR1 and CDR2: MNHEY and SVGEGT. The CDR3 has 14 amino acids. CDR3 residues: CASSLRTSLLEQYF. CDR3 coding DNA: TGTGCCAGCAGTCTCCGGACGTCGCTGCTGGAGCAGTACTTC.

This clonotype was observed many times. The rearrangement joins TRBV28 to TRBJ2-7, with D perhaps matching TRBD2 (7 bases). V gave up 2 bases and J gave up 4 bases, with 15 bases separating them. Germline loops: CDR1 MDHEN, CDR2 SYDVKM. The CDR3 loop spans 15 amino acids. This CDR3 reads CASSLRREGGYEQYF. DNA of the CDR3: TGTGCCAGCAGTTTACGGCGCGAGGGGGGGTACGAGCAGTACTTC.